These T cell receptor beta chains were read from a single sample in a study of shared clonotypes between healthy human individuals. Clones were read by immunoSEQ multiplex PCR, and TCRdb kept only the in-frame ones, dropping some. The data show roughly 2,000,000 clones, just under 95% seen once. Sequenced: naive CD8+ T cells sorted from blood. The receptor set was obtained from a man younger than 35 in good health. CDR3s include the opening cysteine and the closing phenylalanine or tryptophan. A D gene is named only where the DNA matches it firmly. The size of a clone is reported for some rows only, either as once, few or many, or as a class for expanded clones.

TRBJ2-1	TRBV4-1	NA	TRBD2	CASSEGAGGHNEQFF	TGCGCCAGCAGCGAAGGGGCGGGGGGGCACAATGAGCAGTTCTTC
TRBJ2-1	TRBV5-6	NA	NA	CASSFSSGTITRDEQFF	TGTGCCAGCAGCTTCTCCTCGGGGACAATCACGCGGGATGAGCAGTTCTTC
TRBJ2-1	TRBV18	NA	TRBD2	CASSPGTSGRTHNEQFF	TGTGCCAGCTCACCAGGGACTAGCGGGAGGACCCACAATGAGCAGTTCTTC
TRBJ2-5	TRBV18	NA	NA	CASSPDNQETQYF	TGTGCCAGCTCACCGGACAATCAAGAGACCCAGTACTTC
TRBJ2-7	TRBV5-1	many	NA	CASSLGGYEQYF	TGCGCCAGCAGCTTGGGGGGCTACGAGCAGTACTTC
TRBJ1-4	TRBV4-3	NA	NA	CASSQDRAGIGSLNEKLFF	TGCGCCAGCAGCCAAGATCGGGCAGGGATCGGGAGTCTTAATGAAAAACTGTTTTTT
TRBJ2-3	TRBV28	once	NA	CASTYLTSSTDTQYF	TGTGCCAGCACTTATCTAACCTCTAGCACAGATACGCAGTATTTT
TRBJ2-2	TRBV29-1	NA	NA	CSVDQGYTGELFF	TGCAGCGTTGATCAGGGATACACCGGGGAGCTGTTTTTT
TRBJ2-3	TRBV9	NA	TRBD2	CASSVVEGGSTDTQYF	TGTGCCAGCAGCGTAGTGGAGGGAGGGAGCACAGATACGCAGTATTTT
TRBJ2-3	TRBV27	NA	TRBD2	CASSLSAGPSTDTQYF	TGTGCCAGCAGTTTATCAGCGGGGCCTAGCACAGATACGCAGTATTTT
TRBJ2-3	TRBV2	NA	NA	CATRGYSTDTQYF	TGTGCCACCAGAGGGTACAGCACAGATACGCAGTATTTT
TRBJ1-2	TRBV27	NA	NA	CASSLLGQLGAADGYTF	TGTGCCAGCAGTTTATTAGGACAATTGGGGGCTGCTGATGGCTACACCTTC
TRBJ2-7	TRBV19	NA	NA	CASSMAGEGYEQYF	TGTGCCAGTAGTATGGCAGGGGAGGGCTACGAGCAGTACTTC
TRBJ2-2	TRBV27	NA	NA	CASSFRAGELFF	TGTGCCAGCAGTTTCCGGGCCGGGGAGCTGTTTTTT
TRBJ2-7	TRBV30	once	TRBD2	CAGMAGGFAYEQYF	TGTGCCGGCATGGCGGGGGGGTTCGCCTACGAGCAGTACTTC
TRBJ2-2	TRBV6-5	NA	TRBD2	CASSYSPAGAGGELFF	TGTGCCAGCAGTTACTCTCCAGCGGGAGCGGGCGGGGAGCTGTTTTTT
TRBJ2-7	TRBV6-5	NA	TRBD2	CASSEGGEQYF	TGTGCCAGCAGTGAGGGAGGGGAGCAGTACTTC
TRBJ2-7	TRBV28	NA	NA	CASSPRVLAYEQYF	TGTGCCAGCAGTCCGCGGGTGCTCGCCTACGAGCAGTACTTC
TRBJ2-5	TRBV6-5	NA	NA	CASSQASQETQYF	TGTGCCAGCAGTCAGGCTTCCCAAGAGACCCAGTACTTC
TRBJ2-1	TRBV7-9	NA	TRBD2	CASSLGLAGWQFF	TGTGCCAGCAGCTTGGGACTAGCGGGATGGCAGTTCTTC
TRBJ2-5	TRBV19	NA	TRBD2	CASSVSGGAWETQYF	TGTGCCAGTAGTGTGAGCGGGGGGGCGTGGGAGACCCAGTACTTC
TRBJ2-1	TRBV2	NA	TRBD2	CASSVVAGGPDNEQFF	TGTGCCAGCAGTGTGGTAGCGGGAGGGCCCGACAATGAGCAGTTCTTC
TRBJ2-2	TRBV4-3	NA	TRBD1	CASSPDRANTGELFF	TGCGCCAGCAGCCCGGACAGGGCGAACACCGGGGAGCTGTTTTTT
TRBJ2-7	TRBV7-9	few	NA	CASSSNLGTGPAIHEQYF	TGTGCCAGCAGCAGTAACCTGGGTACGGGACCTGCGATCCACGAGCAGTACTTC
TRBJ1-1	TRBV7-9	NA	TRBD1	CASSNPGSRDRGKNTEAFF	TGTGCCAGCAGCAATCCGGGATCCCGGGACAGGGGGAAGAACACTGAAGCTTTCTTT
TRBJ1-4	TRBV18	once	TRBD1	CASSPPTGADNEKLFF	TGTGCCAGCTCACCCCCCACAGGGGCTGATAATGAAAAACTGTTTTTT
TRBJ2-5	TRBV28	once	TRBD1	CASSMGEPGQGWETQYF	TGTGCCAGCAGTATGGGGGAGCCGGGACAGGGGTGGGAGACCCAGTACTTC
TRBJ2-3	TRBV25-1	NA	NA	CASSEGSGNTDTQYF	TGTGCCAGCAGTGAAGGGAGTGGGAACACAGATACGCAGTATTTT
TRBJ2-7	TRBV5-5	NA	TRBD1	CASSPQGTTYEQYF	TGTGCCAGCAGCCCACAGGGGACCACCTACGAGCAGTACTTC
TRBJ2-7	TRBV6-5	NA	TRBD1	CAIGTGGEEQYF	TGTGCCATCGGGACAGGGGGTGAGGAGCAGTACTTC
TRBJ1-5	TRBV28	NA	NA	CASRTEGNQPQHF	TGTGCCAGCAGGACAGAGGGCAATCAGCCCCAGCATTTT
TRBJ2-3	TRBV7-9	once	NA	CASSFISRIFTDTQYF	TGTGCCAGCAGCTTTATCTCCAGGATTTTCACAGATACGCAGTATTTT
TRBJ2-1	TRBV13	NA	NA	CASSLVAGSYNEQFF	TGTGCCAGCAGCTTAGTGGCGGGCTCCTACAATGAGCAGTTCTTC
TRBJ2-5	TRBV2	NA	TRBD1	CASSEGTGLGETQYF	TGTGCCAGCAGTGAAGGGACAGGGTTAGGGGAGACCCAGTACTTC
TRBJ1-1	TRBV5-1	NA	NA	CASSLGGANTEAFF	TGCGCCAGCAGCTTGGGAGGGGCTAACACTGAAGCTTTCTTT
TRBJ2-7	TRBV10-1	NA	TRBD1	CASSEGTGNSYEQYF	TGCGCCAGCAGTGAGGGGACAGGGAATTCCTACGAGCAGTACTTC
TRBJ2-5	TRBV6-4	NA	NA	CASSLGKFGGETQYF	TGTGCCAGCAGCCTAGGGAAGTTCGGAGGGGAGACCCAGTACTTC
TRBJ2-1	TRBV7-3	NA	TRBD2	CASSFAAGDYNEQFF	TGTGCCAGCAGCTTTGCGGCGGGGGATTACAATGAGCAGTTCTTC
TRBJ2-7	TRBV4-1	NA	TRBD2	CASSSSGSAGGPYEQYF	TGCGCCAGCAGCTCTTCCGGTTCGGCGGGGGGGCCCTACGAGCAGTACTTC
TRBJ2-7	TRBV5-1	once	NA	CASSPTGLYEQYF	TGCGCCAGCAGCCCCACGGGGCTTTACGAGCAGTACTTC
TRBJ2-1	TRBV9	NA	NA	CASSLSDYPEQFF	TGTGCCAGCAGCCTTAGCGATTATCCTGAGCAGTTCTTC
TRBJ1-1	TRBV6-1	NA	NA	CASSDPEAFF	TGTGCCAGCAGTGACCCTGAAGCTTTCTTT
TRBJ1-6	TRBV19	NA	TRBD1	CASSIGTGGNSPLHF	TGTGCCAGTAGTATCGGGACAGGGGGTAATTCACCCCTCCACTTT
TRBJ2-7	TRBV30	NA	TRBD1	CAWSVLRGQGYEQYF	TGTGCCTGGAGTGTACTAAGGGGACAGGGCTACGAGCAGTACTTC
TRBJ2-7	TRBV7-9	NA	TRBD1	CASSGTTGDYEQYF	TGTGCCAGCAGCGGAACGACAGGGGACTACGAGCAGTACTTC
TRBJ1-4	TRBV19	NA	NA	CASQDPATNEKLFF	TGTGCCTCCCAAGACCCTGCAACTAATGAAAAACTGTTTTTT
TRBJ2-1	TRBV5-6	NA	TRBD2	CASSLAPSSGVLHEQFF	TGTGCCAGCAGCTTGGCCCCCTCTAGCGGGGTACTCCATGAGCAGTTCTTC
TRBJ2-7	TRBV28	NA	TRBD2	CASSLSAGAYEQYF	TGTGCCAGCAGTTTGTCAGCGGGGGCCTACGAGCAGTACTTC
TRBJ1-6	TRBV11-2	NA	NA	CASSLQRGFNSPLHF	TGTGCCAGCAGCTTACAAAGGGGGTTCAATTCACCCCTCCACTTT
TRBJ2-7	TRBV2	NA	TRBD1	CASSENIGGIYEQYF	TGTGCCAGCAGTGAAAACATAGGGGGCATCTACGAGCAGTACTTC
TRBJ2-7	TRBV30	NA	NA	CAWSWEAGQYF	TGTGCCTGGAGCTGGGAGGCCGGGCAGTACTTC
TRBJ1-6	TRBV5-1	NA	TRBD1	CASSLTGAYNSPLHF	TGCGCCAGCAGCTTGACAGGGGCTTATAATTCACCCCTCCACTTT
TRBJ2-3	TRBV6-5	NA	NA	CASKFGESADTQYF	TGTGCCAGCAAGTTCGGGGAGTCTGCAGATACGCAGTATTTT
TRBJ2-5	TRBV5-1	NA	TRBD2	CASSLEGERGEGLAYQETQYF	TGCGCCAGCAGCTTGGAGGGGGAACGGGGTGAGGGACTAGCGTACCAAGAGACCCAGTACTTC